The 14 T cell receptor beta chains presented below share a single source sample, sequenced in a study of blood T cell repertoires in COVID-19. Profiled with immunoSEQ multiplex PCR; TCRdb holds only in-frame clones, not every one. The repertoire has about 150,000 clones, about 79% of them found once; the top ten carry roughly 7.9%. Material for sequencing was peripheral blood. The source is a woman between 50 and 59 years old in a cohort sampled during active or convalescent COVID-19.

The CDR3 sequence: CASSLVGGLTYEQYF. Written as DNA, the CDR3 is TGTGCCAGCAGCTTGGTAGGTGGACTAACGTACGAGCAGTACTTC. This chain uses TRBV5-6 with TRBJ2-7, with D possibly matching TRBD2 (6 bases). V was pared by 0 bases and J by 4 bases, with 14 bases between. The CDR3 totals 15 residues. The germline V gene has CDR1 SGHDT and CDR2 YYEEEE.

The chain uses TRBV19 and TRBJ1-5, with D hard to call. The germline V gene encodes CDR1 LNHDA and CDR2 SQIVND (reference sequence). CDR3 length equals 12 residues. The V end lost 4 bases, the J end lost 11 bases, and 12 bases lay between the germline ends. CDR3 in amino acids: CASSKARSTQHF. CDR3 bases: TGTGCCAGTAGTAAGGCCAGGTCGACCCAGCATTTT.

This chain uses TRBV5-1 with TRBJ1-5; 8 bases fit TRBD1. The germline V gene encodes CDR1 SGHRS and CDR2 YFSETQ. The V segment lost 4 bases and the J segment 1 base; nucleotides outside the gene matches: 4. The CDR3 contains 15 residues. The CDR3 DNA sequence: TGCGCCAGCAGCGCCGGACAGGGAAGCAATCAGCCCCAGCATTTT. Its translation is CASSAGQGSNQPQHF. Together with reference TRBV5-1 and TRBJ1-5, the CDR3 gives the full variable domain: KAGVTQTPRYLIKTRGQQVTLSCSPISGHRSVSWYQQTPGQGLQFLFEYFSETQRNKGNFPGRFSGRQFSNSRSEMNVSTLELGDSALYLCASSAGQGSNQPQHFGDGTRLSIL.

The CDR3 DNA reads as TGCGCCAGCAGCTTGGGTGTAGGGGACTATGGCTACACCTTC. Its protein product is CASSLGVGDYGYTF. This chain uses TRBV5-1 with TRBJ1-2; a weak D match, TRBD1 (5 bases). The CDR3 loop spans 14 amino acids. Germline V gene data show CDR1 as SGHRS and CDR2 as YFSETQ. With 0 bases removed from V and 3 bases from J, the gap between germline ends came to 9 bases.

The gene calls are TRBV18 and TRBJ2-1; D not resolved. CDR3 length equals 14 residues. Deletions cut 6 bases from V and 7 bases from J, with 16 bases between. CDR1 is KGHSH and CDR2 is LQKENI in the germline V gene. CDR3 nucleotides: TGTGCCAGCTCCCCCCTGTTTGGAGAGAATGAGCAGTTCTTC. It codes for CASSPLFGENEQFF.

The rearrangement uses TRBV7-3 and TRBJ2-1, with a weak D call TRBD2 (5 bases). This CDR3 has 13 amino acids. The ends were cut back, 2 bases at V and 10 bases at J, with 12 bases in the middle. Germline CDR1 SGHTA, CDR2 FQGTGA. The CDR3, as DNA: TGTGCCAGCAGCTTAGGCCTAGCTCGCGAGCAGTTCTTC. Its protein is CASSLGLAREQFF.

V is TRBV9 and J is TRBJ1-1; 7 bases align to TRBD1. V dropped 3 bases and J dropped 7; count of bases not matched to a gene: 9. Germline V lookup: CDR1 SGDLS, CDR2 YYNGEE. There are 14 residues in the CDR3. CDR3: CASSAPTGSIEAFF. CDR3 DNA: TGTGCCAGCAGCGCCCCGACAGGGTCGATTGAAGCTTTCTTT.

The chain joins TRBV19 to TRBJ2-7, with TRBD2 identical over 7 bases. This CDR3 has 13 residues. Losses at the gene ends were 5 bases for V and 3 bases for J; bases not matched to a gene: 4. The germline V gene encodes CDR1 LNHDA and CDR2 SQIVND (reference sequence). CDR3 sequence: CASSGVAGYEQYF. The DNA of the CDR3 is TGTGCCAGTAGTGGGGTAGCGGGCTACGAGCAGTACTTC.

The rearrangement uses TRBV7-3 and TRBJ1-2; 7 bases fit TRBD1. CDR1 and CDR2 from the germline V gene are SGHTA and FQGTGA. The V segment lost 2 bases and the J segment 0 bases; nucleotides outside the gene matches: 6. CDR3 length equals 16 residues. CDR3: CASSLGGTASNYGYTF. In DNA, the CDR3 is TGTGCCAGCAGCTTAGGTGGGACAGCCTCTAACTATGGCTACACCTTC.

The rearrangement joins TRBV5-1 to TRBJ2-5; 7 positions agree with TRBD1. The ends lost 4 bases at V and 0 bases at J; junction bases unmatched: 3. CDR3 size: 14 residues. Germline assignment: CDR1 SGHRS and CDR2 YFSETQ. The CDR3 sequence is CASSKTGDQETQYF. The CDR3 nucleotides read TGCGCCAGCAGCAAAACAGGGGACCAAGAGACCCAGTACTTC.

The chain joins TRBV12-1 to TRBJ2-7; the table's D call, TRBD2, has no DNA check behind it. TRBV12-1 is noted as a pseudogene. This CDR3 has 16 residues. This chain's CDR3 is CASSFLGGVCAYEQYF. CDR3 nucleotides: TGTGCCAGCAGCTTTCTTGGCGGGGTATGCGCCTACGAGCAGTACTTC.

In DNA form, the CDR3 reads TGTGCCAGCAGCTTCGGGGGGGCCTACAATGAGCAGTTCTTC. Protein: CASSFGGAYNEQFF. The rearrangement joins TRBV5-5 to TRBJ2-1; 8 nucleotides align to TRBD2. J was trimmed by 2 bases and V by 2 bases; bases with no gene match: 0. The CDR3 is 14 amino acids. The germline gives CDR1 SGHKS, CDR2 YYEKEE (reference sequence).

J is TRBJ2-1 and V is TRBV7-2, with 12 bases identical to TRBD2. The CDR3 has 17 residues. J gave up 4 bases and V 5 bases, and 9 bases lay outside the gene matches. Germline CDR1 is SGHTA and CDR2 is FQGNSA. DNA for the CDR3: TGTGCCAGCAGCCTAACTCTAGCGGGGGGGCGGTACAATGAGCAGTTCTTC. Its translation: CASSLTLAGGRYNEQFF. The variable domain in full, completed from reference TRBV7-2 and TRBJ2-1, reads GAGVSQSPSNKVTEKGKDVELRCDPISGHTALYWYRQSLGQGLEFLIYFQGNSAPDKSGLPSDRFSAERTGGSVSTLTIQRTQQEDSAVYLCASSLTLAGGRYNEQFFGPGTRLTVL.

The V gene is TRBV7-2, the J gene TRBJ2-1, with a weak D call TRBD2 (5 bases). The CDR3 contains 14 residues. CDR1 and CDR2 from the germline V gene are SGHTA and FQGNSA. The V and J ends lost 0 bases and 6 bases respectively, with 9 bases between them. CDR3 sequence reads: CASSLAQRTNEQFF. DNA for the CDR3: TGTGCCAGCAGCTTAGCACAGCGGACCAATGAGCAGTTCTTC.